Listed here are 9 T cell receptor beta chains from one sample, sequenced in a study of post-analysis software for immune sequencing data. Study-level findings and limits: Four to six TRBV segments (TRBV5-6, TRBV5-1 and TRBV20-1 among them) occurred more frequently in patients than in controls.

The TCR beta cDNA libraries carried unique molecular identifiers. TCRdb reprocessed the PCR reads with MiXCR, giving one entry per CDR3 protein. The data contain about 770,000 distinct CDR3 sequences, around 42% of them seen just once; the ten biggest clones take up 4.9%. These receptors are not linked to any known antigen. The sample taken for sequencing was blood. The receptors stem from a girl aged 10 to 17 with multiple sclerosis.

This clonotype showed up just a few times. The junction departs from germline at one end; a sequencing error may be responsible. J is TRBJ2-3 and V is TRBV7-7; the match to TRBD2 covers 7 bases. Germline values: CDR1 SSHAT, CDR2 FNYEAQ (reference sequence). The CDR3 sequence is 16 residues long. CDR3 DNA sequence: TGTGCTAGCAGCTTAGGGCTAGCGGTCCGCGGAGATACGCAGTATTTT. Its protein product is CASSLGLAVRGDTQYF.

The V call is TRBV27, the J call TRBJ1-2, with D perhaps TRBD1 (5 bases). Germline loops: CDR1 MNHEY, CDR2 SMNVEV (reference sequence). The CDR3 sequence is 13 residues long. The V gene lost 0 bases and the J gene lost 6 bases, with 8 bases spanning the gap. The CDR3 bases are TGTGCCAGCAGTTTATCCAGGGTTCATGGCTACACCTTC. It yields the protein CASSLSRVHGYTF.

This chain joins TRBV7-9 and TRBJ2-1, with 8 bases fitting TRBD1. The germline gives CDR1 SEHNR, CDR2 FQNEAQ (reference sequence). V shed 4 bases, J shed 2 bases, and the junction held 4 bases outside the gene matches. This CDR3 is 15 amino acids long. The CDR3 nucleotides read TGTGCCAGCAGCTCCCGGGACAGGACCTACAATGAGCAGTTCTTC. Translation: CASSSRDRTYNEQFF.

The V and J genes are TRBV20-1 and TRBJ2-3, with 10 bases that match TRBD2. The V gene end was trimmed by 5 bases and the J gene end by 8 bases; junction bases not matched to a gene: 13. The CDR3 consists of 15 residues. Germline V gives CDR1 DFQATT, CDR2 SNEGSKA (reference sequence). The CDR3 sequence is CSAPQSGRALGTQYF. The CDR3 DNA reads TGCAGTGCTCCGCAGAGCGGGAGGGCCTTGGGTACGCAGTATTTT.

This chain joins TRBV29-1 and TRBJ2-7; D may be TRBD1 (5 bases). This CDR3 is 12 amino acids long. Trimming removed 4 bases at V and 0 bases at J, with 7 bases between. Per germline, CDR1 SQVTM and CDR2 ANQGSEA. CDR3 DNA sequence: TGCAGCGTTGCGGACAACTCCTACGAGCAGTACTTC. This translates into CSVADNSYEQYF.

This clonotype has more than one count but fewer than ten. V usage is TRBV5-1 and J usage is TRBJ2-1; 7 positions agree with TRBD1. V shed 5 bases and J 8 bases; nucleotides not matched to a gene: 13. This CDR3 region has 15 residues. From germline, CDR1 is SGHRS and CDR2 YFSETQ. The CDR3 sequence is CASSSVGGGVDEQFF. CDR3 DNA sequence: TGCGCCAGCAGTTCGGTAGGGGGCGGTGTCGATGAGCAGTTCTTC. Full variable domain (rest looked up from reference TRBV5-1 and TRBJ2-1): KAGVTQTPRYLIKTRGQQVTLSCSPISGHRSVSWYQQTPGQGLQFLFEYFSETQRNKGNFPGRFSGRQFSNSRSEMNVSTLELGDSALYLCASSSVGGGVDEQFFGPGTRLTVL.

CDR3 in DNA: TGTGCCAGCAGTACGACTAGCGGTTACAATGAGCAGTTCTTC. It translates to CASSTTSGYNEQFF. The V call is TRBV12-3 or TRBV12-4, the J call TRBJ2-1; 9 nucleotides match TRBD2. Trimming removed 5 bases from V and 4 bases from J; junction bases left unmatched: 3. The CDR3 is 14 residues long.

This chain links TRBV29-1 with TRBJ2-5; the D call may be TRBD1 or TRBD2 (7 bases each). The J call may be in error: the DNA end matches TRBJ2-7 better. This CDR3 is 13 amino acids long. Per the germline V gene, CDR1 is SQVTM and CDR2 is ANQGSEA. The CDR3 sequence is CSVGGGTAYEQYF. CDR3 DNA: TGCAGCGTTGGGGGGGGGACAGCCTACGAGCAGTACTTC.

The rearrangement uses TRBV7-8 and TRBJ2-4; 12 bases match TRBD2. The DNA end is more similar to TRBJ2-7, so the J call may be wrong. Germline V gene lookup returns CDR1 SGHVS and CDR2 FQNEAQ. The CDR3 runs 17 residues. CDR3 nucleotide sequence: TGTGCCAGCAGCCGAAGTGGTCCTAGCGGGAGGGCCCACGAGCAGTACTTC. Encoded protein: CASSRSGPSGRAHEQYF.